This TCR beta chain was sequenced during a study of blood T cell repertoires in COVID-19. Study as a whole: Donors in the United States, Italy and Spain gave samples during acute or convalescent COVID-19. T cells, B-cell-depleted T cells, or PBMCs provided the cDNA or gDNA that served as material.

V was cut by 3 bases and J by 8 bases, with 20 bases left in between. This CDR3 is 15 amino acids long. Per germline, CDR1 SGHRS and CDR2 YFSETQ. Assay: immunoSEQ multiplex PCR; the TCRdb copy retains only in-frame clones and omits some. Here the sample spans approximately 240,000 clones, roughly 88% being singletons. This clone was found once. The J gene is TRBJ1-2, the V gene TRBV5-1; D is unclear. The sequence was collected from a woman aged 35 to 49 who had recovered from COVID-19. The sample consisted of peripheral blood. Written as DNA, the CDR3 is TGCGCCAGCAGCTCGAGCACCGAAACCCGGCGGGGCTACACCTTC. This sequence encodes CASSSSTETRRGYTF.